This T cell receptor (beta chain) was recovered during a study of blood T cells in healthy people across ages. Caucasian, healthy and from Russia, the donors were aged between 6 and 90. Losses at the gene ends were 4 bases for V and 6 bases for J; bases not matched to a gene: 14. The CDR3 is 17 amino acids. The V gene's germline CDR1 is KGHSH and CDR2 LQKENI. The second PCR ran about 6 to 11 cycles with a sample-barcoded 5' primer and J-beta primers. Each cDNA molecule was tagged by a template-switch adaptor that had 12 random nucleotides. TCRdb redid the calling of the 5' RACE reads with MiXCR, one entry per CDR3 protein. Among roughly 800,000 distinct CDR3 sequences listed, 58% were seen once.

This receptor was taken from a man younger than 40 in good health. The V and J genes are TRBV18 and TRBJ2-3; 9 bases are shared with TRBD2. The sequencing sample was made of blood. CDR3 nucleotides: TGTGCCAGCTCACAAATCCTGAGTAGCGGGAGCGGTGATACGCAGTATTTT. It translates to CASSQILSSGSGDTQYF.